This TCR beta chain originates from a study of cytomegalovirus exposure and HLA in healthy donors. V was clipped by 5 bases and J by 4 bases; unmatched bases: 6. CDR3 length: 15 amino acids. Germline V gene sequence: CDR1 MNHEY, CDR2 SVGAGI. With 60 Vbeta and 13 Jbeta primers, the PCR was carried out. Sequencing used immunoSEQ multiplex PCR; TCRdb keeps in-frame clones, though not all of them. Of some 180,000 clones listed, about 80% are singletons. The chain employs TRBV6-5 and TRBJ1-4; 8 nucleotides agree with TRBD1. The sample comprised PBMCs. The source of this sequence is a woman aged 60-75 years in good health and CMV-seropositive. CDR3 loop: CASSRSTGVNEKLFF. The CDR3 DNA reads as TGTGCCAGCAGTAGGTCGACAGGGGTTAATGAAAAACTGTTTTTT.